This TCR beta chain comes out of a study of cytomegalovirus exposure and HLA in healthy donors. Study conclusions and caveats: Confirmation was obtained in vitro that three CMV-associated chains are specific for CMV antigens.

Turning to this clone: As yet, its antigen is unknown.

Vbeta (60) and Jbeta (13) primers were used in the PCR. Sequenced by immunoSEQ multiplex PCR; TCRdb stores in-frame clones only, minus some. The sample lists 150,000 to 200,000 clones; around 80% were seen once. The clonotype originates from a woman aged 40 to 49 in good health and CMV-seronegative. Material: PBMCs.

The CDR3: CASSQESAGELFF. The DNA of the CDR3 is TGTGCCAGCAGCCAAGAGTCGGCCGGGGAGCTGTTTTTT. This rearrangement joins TRBV4-2 to TRBJ2-2; D unclear. Germline V gene lookup returns CDR1 LGHNA and CDR2 YNFKEQ. CDR3 length: 13 residues. V gave up 0 bases and J gave up 6 bases, with 5 bases separating them.